These 5 T cell receptor beta chains came from one sample sequenced in a study of T cell clonotyping in hematopoietic cell transplantation. The data were produced by immunoSEQ multiplex PCR, yet TCRdb's version contains in-frame clones alone and is incomplete. Of thousands of clones in the sample, about 92% are singletons; the top ten hold about 4.5%. The material sequenced was PBMCs, taken 180 days after allogeneic stem cell transplant. These receptors were collected from a female patient aged 45-60 years who had an allogeneic stem cell transplant from an unrelated donor, so the T cells may come from the graft donor. Some clones in this sample may be carry-over from other donors' samples.

The V gene is TRBV7-2, the J gene TRBJ1-1, with D possibly being TRBD1 (5 bases). The CDR3 is 15 residues long. V lost 1 base to trimming and J lost 4 bases, with 13 bases between them. The germline CDR1 and CDR2 sequences are SGHTA and FQGNSA. This chain's CDR3 is CASSLDEGPGTEAFF. In DNA, the CDR3 is TGTGCCAGCAGCTTAGACGAGGGGCCCGGCACTGAAGCTTTCTTT.

The genes are TRBV4-1 and TRBJ2-1; TRBD1 matches 8 bases. CDR3 length equals 15 residues. Trimming cost V 4 bases and J 6 bases; bases outside gene matches: 8. The germline CDR1 and CDR2 sequences are MGHRA and YSYEKL. Here the CDR3 reads CASSPTQGTGNEQFF. The CDR3 coding sequence is TGCGCCAGCAGCCCGACCCAGGGGACAGGCAATGAGCAGTTCTTC.

This rearrangement joins TRBV5-4 to TRBJ2-1, with 11 bases identical to TRBD2. Looked up from germline, CDR1 is SGHNT and CDR2 is YYREEE (reference sequence). The ends lost 0 bases at V and 5 bases at J; junction bases unmatched: 7. This CDR3 has 17 residues. CDR3 DNA: TGTGCCAGCAGCTTGGACCCCACGGGACTAGCGGACAATGAGCAGTTCTTC. This sequence encodes CASSLDPTGLADNEQFF.

This clone was seen a single time. J is TRBJ2-7 and V is TRBV6-5; TRBD2 matches at 10 bases. This CDR3 is 15 amino acids long. The germline V gene has CDR1 MNHEY and CDR2 SVGAGI. J gave up 6 bases and V 2 bases, and 7 bases lay outside the gene matches. CDR3: CASSYRTSGGVEQYF. The CDR3 DNA reads as TGTGCCAGCAGTTACCGGACTAGCGGAGGGGTCGAGCAGTACTTC.

The CDR3 loop is CAISESPRGSYQPQHF. The DNA of the CDR3 is TGTGCCATCAGTGAATCACCGAGGGGCTCCTATCAGCCCCAGCATTTT. The chain recombines TRBV10-3 with TRBJ1-5; D may be TRBD1 (5 bases). V lost 3 bases, J lost 5 bases, and 17 bases lay in between. The CDR3 consists of 16 residues. CDR1 ENHRY and CDR2 SYGVKD come from the germline V gene.